The sequence of this T cell receptor (beta chain) was determined in a study of cytotoxic CD8 clonotypes in ibrutinib-treated CLL. Study-level background: By median 68 months, approximately twelve had progressed and around 14 stayed remitted; responses had been 2 complete and approximately 24 partial. Collecting the response samples happened after a median approximately twelve months of treatment, with a range of 6 to 36. An average of about 250,000 productive templates and roughly 94,000 productive rearrangements was obtained per sample.

This CDR3 is built from 16 residues. The V and J ends lost 4 bases and 4 bases respectively, with 14 bases between them. From germline, CDR1 is MNHNS and CDR2 SASEGT. Study-wide findings and caveats: Increased clonality at ibrutinib response gave way to a return toward baseline at progression.

Sequenced by immunoSEQ multiplex PCR; TCRdb stores in-frame clones only, minus some. This table has 73,000 or so clones, about two thirds appearing once. Relative to its sample, this clone is medium-sized. The target antigen is unknown. The V and J genes are TRBV6-1 and TRBJ1-6; D is undetermined. The sequenced sample was PBMCs, obtained after 12 months of ibrutinib treatment. The origin of this receptor is a human donor with chronic lymphocytic leukemia. The CDR3 loop is CASSATRHNYNSPLHF. CDR3 coding DNA: TGTGCCAGCAGTGCGACAAGACACAATTATAATTCACCCCTCCACTTT.